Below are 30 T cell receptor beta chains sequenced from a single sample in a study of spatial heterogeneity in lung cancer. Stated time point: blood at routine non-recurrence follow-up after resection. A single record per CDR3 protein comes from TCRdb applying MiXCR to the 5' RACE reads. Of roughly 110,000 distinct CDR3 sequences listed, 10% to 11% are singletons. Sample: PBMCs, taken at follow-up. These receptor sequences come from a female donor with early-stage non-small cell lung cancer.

The CDR3 loop reads CASRRTGTDTQYF. Written as DNA, the CDR3 is TGTGCCAGCAGACGGACAGGAACAGATACGCAGTATTTT. The chain uses TRBV11-1 and TRBJ2-3; 7 bases agree with TRBD1. V shed 6 bases, J shed 3 bases, and the junction held 3 bases outside the gene matches. The V gene's germline CDR1 is SGHAT and CDR2 FQDESV (reference sequence). There are 13 residues in the CDR3.

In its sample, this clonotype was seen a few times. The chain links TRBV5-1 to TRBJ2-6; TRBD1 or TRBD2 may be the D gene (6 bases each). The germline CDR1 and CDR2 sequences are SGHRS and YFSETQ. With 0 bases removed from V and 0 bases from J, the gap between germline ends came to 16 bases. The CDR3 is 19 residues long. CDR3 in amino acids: CASSLGGPGARSGANVLTF. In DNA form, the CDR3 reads TGCGCCAGCAGCTTGGGCGGTCCGGGGGCGCGCTCTGGGGCCAACGTCCTGACTTTC.

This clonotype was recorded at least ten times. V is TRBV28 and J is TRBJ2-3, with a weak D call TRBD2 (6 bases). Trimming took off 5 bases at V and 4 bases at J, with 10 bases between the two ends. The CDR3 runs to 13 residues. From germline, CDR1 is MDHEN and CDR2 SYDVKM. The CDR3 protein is CASSTPGADTQYF. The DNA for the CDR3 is TGTGCCAGCAGTACCCCGGGAGCAGATACGCAGTATTTT.

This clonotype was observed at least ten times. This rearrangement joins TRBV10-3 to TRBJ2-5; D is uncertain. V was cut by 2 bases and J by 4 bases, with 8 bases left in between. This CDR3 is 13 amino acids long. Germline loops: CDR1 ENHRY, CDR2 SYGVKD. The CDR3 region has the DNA TGTGCCATCAGTGAGGTCGGTAGAGAGACCCAGTACTTC. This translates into CAISEVGRETQYF.

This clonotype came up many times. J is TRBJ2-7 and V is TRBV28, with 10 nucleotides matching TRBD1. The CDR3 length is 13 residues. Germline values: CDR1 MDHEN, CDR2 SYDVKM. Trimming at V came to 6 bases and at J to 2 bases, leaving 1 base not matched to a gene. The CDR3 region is CASRGTGAYEQYF. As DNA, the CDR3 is TGTGCCAGCAGGGGGACAGGGGCCTACGAGCAGTACTTC.

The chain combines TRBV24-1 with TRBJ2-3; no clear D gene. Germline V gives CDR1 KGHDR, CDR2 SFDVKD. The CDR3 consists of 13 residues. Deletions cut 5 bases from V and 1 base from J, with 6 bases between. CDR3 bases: TGTGCCACCAGTGCACCGGGCACAGATACGCAGTATTTT. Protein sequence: CATSAPGTDTQYF.

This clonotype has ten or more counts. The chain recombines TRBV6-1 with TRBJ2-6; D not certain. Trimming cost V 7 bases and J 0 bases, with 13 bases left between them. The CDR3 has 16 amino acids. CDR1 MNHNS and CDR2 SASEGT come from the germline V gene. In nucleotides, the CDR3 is TGTGCCAGCATCCCTGGTCGGATCTCTGGGGCCAACGTCCTGACTTTC. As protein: CASIPGRISGANVLTF.

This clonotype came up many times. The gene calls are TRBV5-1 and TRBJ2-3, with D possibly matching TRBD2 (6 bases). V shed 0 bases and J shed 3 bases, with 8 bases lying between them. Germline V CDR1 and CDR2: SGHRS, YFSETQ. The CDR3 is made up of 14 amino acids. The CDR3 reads CASSLAGVTDTQYF. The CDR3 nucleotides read TGCGCCAGCAGCTTGGCGGGAGTTACAGATACGCAGTATTTT.

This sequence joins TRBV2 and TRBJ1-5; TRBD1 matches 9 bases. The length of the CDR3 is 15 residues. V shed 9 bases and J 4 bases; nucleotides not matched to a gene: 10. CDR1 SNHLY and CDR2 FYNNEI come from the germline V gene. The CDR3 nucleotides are TGTGCCAGTACCGGGACAGGGCCGGGGAATCAGCCCCAGCATTTT. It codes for CASTGTGPGNQPQHF. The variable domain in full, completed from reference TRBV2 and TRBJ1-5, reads EPEVTQTPSHQVTQMGQEVILRCVPISNHLYFYWYRQILGQKVEFLVSFYNNEISEKSEIFDDQFSVERPDGSNFTLKIRSTKLEDSAMYFCASTGTGPGNQPQHFGDGTRLSIL.

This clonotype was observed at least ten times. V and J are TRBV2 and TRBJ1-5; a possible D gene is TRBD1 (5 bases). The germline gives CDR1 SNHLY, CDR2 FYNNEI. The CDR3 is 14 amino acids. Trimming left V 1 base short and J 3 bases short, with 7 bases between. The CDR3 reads CASSEDRTNQPQHF. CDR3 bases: TGTGCCAGCAGTGAAGACAGGACCAATCAGCCCCAGCATTTT.

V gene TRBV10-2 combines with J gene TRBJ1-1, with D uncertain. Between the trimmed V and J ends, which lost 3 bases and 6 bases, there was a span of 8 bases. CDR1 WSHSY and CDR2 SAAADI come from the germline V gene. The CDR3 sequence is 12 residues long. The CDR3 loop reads CASSDKDAEAFF. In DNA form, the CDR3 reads TGCGCCAGCAGTGATAAGGACGCTGAAGCTTTCTTT.

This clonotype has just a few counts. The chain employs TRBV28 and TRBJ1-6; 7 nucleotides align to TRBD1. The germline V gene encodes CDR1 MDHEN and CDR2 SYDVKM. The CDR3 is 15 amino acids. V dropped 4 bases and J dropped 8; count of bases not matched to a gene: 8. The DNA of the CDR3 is TGTGCCAGCAGTTCGGGAGGTCAGGGGGATTCACCCCTCCACTTT. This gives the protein CASSSGGQGDSPLHF. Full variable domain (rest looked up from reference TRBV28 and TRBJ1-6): DVKVTQSSRYLVKRTGEKVFLECVQDMDHENMFWYRQDPGLGLRLIYFSYDVKMKEKGDIPEGYSVSREKKERFSLILESASTNQTSMYLCASSSGGQGDSPLHFGNGTRLTVT.

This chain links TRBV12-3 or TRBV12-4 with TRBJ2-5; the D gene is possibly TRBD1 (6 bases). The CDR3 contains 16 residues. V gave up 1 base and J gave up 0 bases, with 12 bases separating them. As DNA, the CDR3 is TGTGCCAGCAGTTTAGTTTTAGGGACATACCAAGAGACCCAGTACTTC. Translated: CASSLVLGTYQETQYF.

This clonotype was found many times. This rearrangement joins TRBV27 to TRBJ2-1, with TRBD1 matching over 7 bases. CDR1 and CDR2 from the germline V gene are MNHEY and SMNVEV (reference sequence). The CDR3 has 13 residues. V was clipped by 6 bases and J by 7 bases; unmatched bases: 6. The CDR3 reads CASRTGAVNEQFF. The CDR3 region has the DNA TGTGCCAGCAGAACAGGGGCCGTAAATGAGCAGTTCTTC.

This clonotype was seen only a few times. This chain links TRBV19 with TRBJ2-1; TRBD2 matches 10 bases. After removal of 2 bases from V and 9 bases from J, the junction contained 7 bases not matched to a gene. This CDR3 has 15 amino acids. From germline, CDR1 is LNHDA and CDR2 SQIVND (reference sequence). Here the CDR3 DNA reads TGTGCCAGTAGTATATCTAGCGGGAGTTCGGCTGAGCAGTTCTTC. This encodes CASSISSGSSAEQFF.

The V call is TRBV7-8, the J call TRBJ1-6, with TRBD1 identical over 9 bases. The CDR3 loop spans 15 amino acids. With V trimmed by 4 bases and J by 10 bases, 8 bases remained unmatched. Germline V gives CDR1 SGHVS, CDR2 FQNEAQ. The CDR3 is CASSSTGTGRSPLHF. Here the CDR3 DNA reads TGTGCCAGCAGCTCAACCGGGACAGGGCGATCACCCCTCCACTTT.

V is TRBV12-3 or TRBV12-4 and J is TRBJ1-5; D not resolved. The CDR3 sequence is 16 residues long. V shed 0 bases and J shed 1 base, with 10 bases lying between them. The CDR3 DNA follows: TGTGCCAGCAGTTTAGCCCGGCACGCCAGCAATCAGCCCCAGCATTTT. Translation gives CASSLARHASNQPQHF.

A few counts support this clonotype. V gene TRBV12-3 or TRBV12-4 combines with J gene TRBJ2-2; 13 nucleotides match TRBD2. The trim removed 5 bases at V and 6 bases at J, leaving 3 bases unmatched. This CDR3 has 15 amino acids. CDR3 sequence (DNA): TGTGCCAGCAGTCGGACTAGCGGGAGTGCCGGGGAGCTGTTTTTT. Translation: CASSRTSGSAGELFF.

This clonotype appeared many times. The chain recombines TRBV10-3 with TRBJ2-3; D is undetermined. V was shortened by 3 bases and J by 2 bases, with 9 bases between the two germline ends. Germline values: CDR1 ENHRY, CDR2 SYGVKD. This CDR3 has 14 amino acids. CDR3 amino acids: CAISELPVTDTQYF. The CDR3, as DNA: TGTGCCATCAGTGAATTACCCGTCACAGATACGCAGTATTTT.

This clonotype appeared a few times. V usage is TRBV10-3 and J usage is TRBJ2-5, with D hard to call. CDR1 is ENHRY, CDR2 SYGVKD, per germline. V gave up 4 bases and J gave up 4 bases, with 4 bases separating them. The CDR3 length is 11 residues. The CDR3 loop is CAISAAETQYF. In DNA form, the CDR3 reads TGTGCCATCAGTGCGGCAGAGACCCAGTACTTC.

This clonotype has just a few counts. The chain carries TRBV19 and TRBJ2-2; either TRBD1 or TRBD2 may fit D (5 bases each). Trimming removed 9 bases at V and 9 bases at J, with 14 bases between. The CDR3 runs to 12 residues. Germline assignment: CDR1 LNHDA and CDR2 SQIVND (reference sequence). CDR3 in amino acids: CASGPRDRELFF. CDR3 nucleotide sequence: TGTGCCAGCGGACCCAGGGACCGGGAGCTGTTTTTT.

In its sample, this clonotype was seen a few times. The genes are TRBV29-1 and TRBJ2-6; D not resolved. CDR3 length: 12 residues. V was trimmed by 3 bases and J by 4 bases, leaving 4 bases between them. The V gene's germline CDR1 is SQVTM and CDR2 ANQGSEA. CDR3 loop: CSVDPGANVLTF. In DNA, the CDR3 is TGCAGCGTTGACCCCGGGGCCAACGTCCTGACTTTC.

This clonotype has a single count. CDR3 in amino acids: CASSSSGLETQYF. CDR3 in DNA: TGTGCCAGCAGCTCATCAGGGTTAGAGACCCAGTACTTC. V usage is TRBV7-3 and J usage is TRBJ2-5; TRBD1 might be the D (5 bases). Germline lookup yields CDR1 SGHTA and CDR2 FQGTGA. The CDR3 spans 13 residues. Trimming stripped 4 bases from V and 4 bases from J, with 10 bases between.

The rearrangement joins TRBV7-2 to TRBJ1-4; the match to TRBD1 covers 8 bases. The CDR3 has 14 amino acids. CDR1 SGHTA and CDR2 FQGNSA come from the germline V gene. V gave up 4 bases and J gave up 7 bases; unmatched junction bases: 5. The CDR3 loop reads CASSSGTGSEKLFF. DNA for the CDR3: TGTGCCAGCAGCTCCGGGACAGGTAGTGAAAAACTGTTTTTT.

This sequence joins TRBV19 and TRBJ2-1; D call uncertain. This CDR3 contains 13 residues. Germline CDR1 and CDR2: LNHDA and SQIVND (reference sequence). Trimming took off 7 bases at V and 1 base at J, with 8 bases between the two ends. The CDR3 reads CASKERSYNEQFF. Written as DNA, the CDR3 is TGTGCCAGTAAGGAAAGGTCCTACAATGAGCAGTTCTTC.

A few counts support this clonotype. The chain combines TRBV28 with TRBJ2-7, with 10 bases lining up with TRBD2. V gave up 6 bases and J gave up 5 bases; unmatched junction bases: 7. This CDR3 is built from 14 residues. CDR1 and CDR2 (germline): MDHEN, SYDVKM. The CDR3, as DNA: TGTGCCAGCAGCCCTAGCGGGAGAAAGAACGAGCAGTACTTC. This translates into CASSPSGRKNEQYF.

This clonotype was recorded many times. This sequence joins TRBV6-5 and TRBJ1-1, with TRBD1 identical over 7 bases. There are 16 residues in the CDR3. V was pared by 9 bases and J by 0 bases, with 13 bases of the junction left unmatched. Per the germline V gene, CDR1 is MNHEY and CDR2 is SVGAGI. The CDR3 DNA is TGTGCCAGTTCGAGGACAGGTTCGGTAGTGAACACTGAAGCTTTCTTT. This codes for CASSRTGSVVNTEAFF.

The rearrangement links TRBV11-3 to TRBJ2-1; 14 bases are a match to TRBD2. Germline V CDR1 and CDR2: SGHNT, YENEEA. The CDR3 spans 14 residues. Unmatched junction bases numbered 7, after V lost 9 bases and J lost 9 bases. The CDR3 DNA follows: TGTGCCAGTTCCGGGACTAGCGGGAGAAGTGAGCAGTTCTTC. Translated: CASSGTSGRSEQFF.

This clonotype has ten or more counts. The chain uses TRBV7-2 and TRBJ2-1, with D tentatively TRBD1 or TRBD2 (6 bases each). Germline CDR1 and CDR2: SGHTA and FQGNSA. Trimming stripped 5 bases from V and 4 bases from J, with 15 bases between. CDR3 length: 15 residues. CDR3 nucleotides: TGTGCCAGCAGCCCAGAGGGGGGAGGATACAATGAGCAGTTCTTC. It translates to CASSPEGGGYNEQFF.

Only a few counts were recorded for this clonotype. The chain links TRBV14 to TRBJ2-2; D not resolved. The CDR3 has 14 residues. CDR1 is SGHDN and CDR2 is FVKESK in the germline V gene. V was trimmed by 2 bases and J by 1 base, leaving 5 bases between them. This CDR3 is CASSQWRNTGELFF. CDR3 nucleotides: TGTGCCAGCAGCCAATGGAGGAACACCGGGGAGCTGTTTTTT. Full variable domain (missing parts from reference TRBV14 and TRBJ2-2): EAGVTQFPSHSVIEKGQTVTLRCDPISGHDNLYWYRRVMGKEIKFLLHFVKESKQDESGMPNNRFLAERTGGTYSTLKVQPAELEDSGVYFCASSQWRNTGELFFGEGSRLTVL.